What follows describes a single T cell receptor beta chain. This sample was included in a study of early T cells in non-severe SARS-CoV-2 infection. Study in general: Chains from this unsorted whole-blood bulk RNA could not be paired.

From germline, CDR1 is DFQATT and CDR2 SNEGSKA (reference sequence). V shed 2 bases and J 3 bases; nucleotides not matched to a gene: 3. The CDR3 has 14 amino acids. Attachment of unique molecular identifiers to individual cDNA molecules was performed. Using its own MiXCR run on the 5' RACE reads, TCRdb lists one record per CDR3 protein. The sample consists of 50,000 to 60,000 distinct CDR3 sequences, under 15% of them appearing once. The sample consisted of whole blood. This chain joins TRBV20-1 and TRBJ2-1; 8 bases are shared with TRBD2. The clonotype was recovered from an adult who was a healthcare worker with PCR-confirmed SARS-CoV-2 infection or an uninfected control (not recorded which). The CDR3, as DNA: TGCAGTGCTAGAATCGGGGGGGGCTACAATGAGCAGTTCTTC. Protein sequence: CSARIGGGYNEQFF.